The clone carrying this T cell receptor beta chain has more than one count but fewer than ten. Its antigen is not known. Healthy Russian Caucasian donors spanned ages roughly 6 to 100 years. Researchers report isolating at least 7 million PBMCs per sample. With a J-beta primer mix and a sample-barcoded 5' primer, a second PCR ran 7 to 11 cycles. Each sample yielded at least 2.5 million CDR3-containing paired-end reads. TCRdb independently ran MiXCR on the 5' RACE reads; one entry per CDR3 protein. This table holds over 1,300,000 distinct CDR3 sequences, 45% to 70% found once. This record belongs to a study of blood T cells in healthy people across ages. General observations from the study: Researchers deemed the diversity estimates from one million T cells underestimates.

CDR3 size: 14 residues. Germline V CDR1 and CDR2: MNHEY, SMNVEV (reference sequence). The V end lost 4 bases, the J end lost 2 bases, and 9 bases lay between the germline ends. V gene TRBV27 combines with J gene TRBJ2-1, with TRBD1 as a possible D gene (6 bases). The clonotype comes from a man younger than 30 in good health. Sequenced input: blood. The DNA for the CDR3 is TGTGCCAGCAGTTCAGGGGCCGCCTACAATGAGCAGTTCTTC. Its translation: CASSSGAAYNEQFF.